This entry is about one T cell receptor beta chain. Then a second PCR, running about 6 to 12 cycles, was carried out with a sample-barcoded 5' primer and a J-beta primer mix. TCRdb redid the calling of the 5' RACE reads with MiXCR, one entry per CDR3 protein. The sample consists of some 1.1 million distinct CDR3 sequences, around two fifths of them appearing once. The sample is drawn from a study of blood T cells in healthy people across ages. The source is a man younger than 30 in good health. What was sequenced was blood.

CDR3 protein: CASSGRAGELFF. The CDR3, as DNA: TGTGCCAGCAGCGGACGCGCCGGGGAGCTGTTTTTT. The J gene is TRBJ2-2, the V gene TRBV9; D call uncertain. V was cut by 3 bases and J by 6 bases, with 6 bases left in between. The germline gives CDR1 SGDLS, CDR2 YYNGEE. This CDR3 has 12 residues.